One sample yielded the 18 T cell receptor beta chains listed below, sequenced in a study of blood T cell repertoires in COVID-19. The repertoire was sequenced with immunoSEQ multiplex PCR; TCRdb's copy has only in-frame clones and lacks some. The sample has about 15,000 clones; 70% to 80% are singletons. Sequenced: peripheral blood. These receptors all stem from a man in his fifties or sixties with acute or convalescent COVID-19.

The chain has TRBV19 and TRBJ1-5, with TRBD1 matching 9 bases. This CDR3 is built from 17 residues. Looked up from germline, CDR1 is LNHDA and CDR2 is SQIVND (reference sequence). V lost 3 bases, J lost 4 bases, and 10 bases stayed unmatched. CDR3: CASSISLGTGWNQPQHF. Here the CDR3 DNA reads TGTGCCAGTAGTATTTCCCTCGGGACAGGGTGGAATCAGCCCCAGCATTTT.

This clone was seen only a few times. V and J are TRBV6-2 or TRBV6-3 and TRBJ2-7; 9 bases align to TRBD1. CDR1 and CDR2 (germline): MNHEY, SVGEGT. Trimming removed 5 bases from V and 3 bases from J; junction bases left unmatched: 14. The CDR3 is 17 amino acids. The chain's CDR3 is CASSTGTGRLGLYEQYF. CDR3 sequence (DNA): TGTGCCAGCAGTACCGGGACAGGGCGGTTGGGGCTCTACGAGCAGTACTTC.

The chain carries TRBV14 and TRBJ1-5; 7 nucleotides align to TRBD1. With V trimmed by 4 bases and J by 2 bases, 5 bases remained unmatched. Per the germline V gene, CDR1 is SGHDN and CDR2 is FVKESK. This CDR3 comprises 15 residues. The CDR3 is CASSLYRGRNQPQHF. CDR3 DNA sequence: TGTGCCAGCAGCCTTTATAGGGGGCGCAATCAGCCCCAGCATTTT.

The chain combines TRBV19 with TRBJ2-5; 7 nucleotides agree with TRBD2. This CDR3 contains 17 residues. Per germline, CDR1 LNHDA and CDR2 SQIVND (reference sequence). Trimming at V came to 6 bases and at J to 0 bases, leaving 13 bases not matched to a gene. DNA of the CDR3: TGTGCCAGTAGCCAGACTAGCCGACTATGGTACCAAGAGACCCAGTACTTC. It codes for CASSQTSRLWYQETQYF.

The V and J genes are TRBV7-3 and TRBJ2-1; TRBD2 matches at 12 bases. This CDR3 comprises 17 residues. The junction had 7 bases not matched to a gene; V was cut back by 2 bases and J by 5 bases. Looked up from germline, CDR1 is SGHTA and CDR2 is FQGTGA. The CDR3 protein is CASSLQPLAGGNNEQFF. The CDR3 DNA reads TGTGCCAGCAGCTTACAACCCCTAGCGGGGGGGAACAATGAGCAGTTCTTC.

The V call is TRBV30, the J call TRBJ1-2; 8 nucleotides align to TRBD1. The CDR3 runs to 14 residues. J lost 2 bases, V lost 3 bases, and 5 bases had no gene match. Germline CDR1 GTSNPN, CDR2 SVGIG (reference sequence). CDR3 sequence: CAWRGQGMNYGYTF. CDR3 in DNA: TGTGCCTGGAGAGGACAGGGTATGAACTATGGCTACACCTTC. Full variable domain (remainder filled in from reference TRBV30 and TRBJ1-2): SQTIHQWPATLVQPVGSPLSLECTVEGTSNPNLYWYRQAAGRGLQLLFYSVGIGQISSEVPQNLSASRPQDRQFILSSKKLLLSDSGFYLCAWRGQGMNYGYTFGSGTRLTVV.

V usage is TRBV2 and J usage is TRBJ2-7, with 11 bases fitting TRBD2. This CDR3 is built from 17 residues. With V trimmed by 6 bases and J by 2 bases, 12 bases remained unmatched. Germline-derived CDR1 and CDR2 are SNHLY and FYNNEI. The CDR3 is CASSGPTGTSGTYEQYF. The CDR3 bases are TGTGCCAGCAGCGGGCCCACCGGGACTAGCGGTACCTACGAGCAGTACTTC.

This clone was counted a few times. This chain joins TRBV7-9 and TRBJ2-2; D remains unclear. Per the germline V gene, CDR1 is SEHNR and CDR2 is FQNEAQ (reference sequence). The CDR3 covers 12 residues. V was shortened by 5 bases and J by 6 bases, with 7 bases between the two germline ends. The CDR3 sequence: CASSLTPGELFF. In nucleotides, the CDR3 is TGTGCCAGCAGCCTGACACCCGGGGAGCTGTTTTTT.

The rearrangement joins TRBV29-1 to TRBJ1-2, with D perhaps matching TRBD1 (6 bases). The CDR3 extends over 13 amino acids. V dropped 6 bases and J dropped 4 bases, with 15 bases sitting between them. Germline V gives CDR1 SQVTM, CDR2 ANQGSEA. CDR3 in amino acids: CSVPQGRGYGYTF. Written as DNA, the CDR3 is TGCAGCGTCCCACAGGGAAGGGGCTATGGCTACACCTTC.

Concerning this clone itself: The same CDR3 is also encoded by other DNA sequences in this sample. The CDR3 DNA follows: TGTGCCAGCAGTCAGACAGGGTTGGAGACCCAGTACTTC. Translated, it gives CASSQTGLETQYF. The chain carries TRBV12-3 or TRBV12-4 and TRBJ2-5; 7 bases agree with TRBD1. V shed 5 bases, J shed 5 bases, and the junction held 5 bases outside the gene matches. This CDR3 is 13 amino acids long.

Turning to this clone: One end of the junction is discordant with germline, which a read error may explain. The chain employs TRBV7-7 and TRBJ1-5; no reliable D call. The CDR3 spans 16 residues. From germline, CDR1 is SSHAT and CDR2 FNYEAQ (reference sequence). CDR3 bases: TGTGCTAGCAGTCTGACCGGCGGTTTCGGCAATCAGCCCCAGCATTTT. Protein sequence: CASSLTGGFGNQPQHF. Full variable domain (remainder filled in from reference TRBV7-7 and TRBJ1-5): GAGVSQSPRYKVTKRGQDVTLRCDPISSHATLYWYQQALGQGPEFLTYFNYEAQPDKSGLPSDRFSAERPEGSISTLTIQRTEQRDSAMYRCASSLTGGFGNQPQHFGDGTRLSIL.

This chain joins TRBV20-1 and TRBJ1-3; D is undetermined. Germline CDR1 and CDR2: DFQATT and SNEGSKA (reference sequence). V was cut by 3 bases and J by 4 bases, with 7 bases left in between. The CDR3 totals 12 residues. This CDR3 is CSASRRGNTIYF. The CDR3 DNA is TGCAGTGCTAGTCGTCGGGGAAACACCATATATTTT.

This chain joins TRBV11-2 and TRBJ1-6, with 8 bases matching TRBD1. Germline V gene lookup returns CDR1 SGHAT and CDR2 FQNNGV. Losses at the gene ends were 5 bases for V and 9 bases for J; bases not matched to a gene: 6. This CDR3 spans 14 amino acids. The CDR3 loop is CASSLDRVRSPLHF. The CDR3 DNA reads TGTGCCAGCAGCCTGGACAGGGTTCGTTCACCCCTCCACTTT. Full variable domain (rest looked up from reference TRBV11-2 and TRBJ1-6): EAGVAQSPRYKIIEKRQSVAFWCNPISGHATLYWYQQILGQGPKLLIQFQNNGVVDDSQLPKDRFSAERLKGVDSTLKIQPAKLEDSAVYLCASSLDRVRSPLHFGNGTRLTVT.

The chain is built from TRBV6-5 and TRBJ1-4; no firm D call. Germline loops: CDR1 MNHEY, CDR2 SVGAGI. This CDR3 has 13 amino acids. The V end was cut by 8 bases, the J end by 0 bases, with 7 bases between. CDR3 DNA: TGTGCCAGCCGAGTGTCAACTAATGAAAAACTGTTTTTT. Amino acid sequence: CASRVSTNEKLFF.

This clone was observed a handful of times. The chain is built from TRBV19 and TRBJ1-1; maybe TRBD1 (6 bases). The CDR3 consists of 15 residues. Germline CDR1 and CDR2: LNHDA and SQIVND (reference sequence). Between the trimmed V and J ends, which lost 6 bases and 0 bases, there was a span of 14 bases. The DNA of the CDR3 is TGTGCCAGTAGCCAGCTGACAGGTTTGAACACTGAAGCTTTCTTT. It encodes CASSQLTGLNTEAFF.

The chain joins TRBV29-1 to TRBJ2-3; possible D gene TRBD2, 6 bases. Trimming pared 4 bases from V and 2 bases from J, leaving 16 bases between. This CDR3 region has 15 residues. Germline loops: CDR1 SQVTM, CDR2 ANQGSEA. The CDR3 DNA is TGCAGCGTTGGCCCCGCCGGGGGTACCACAGATACGCAGTATTTT. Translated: CSVGPAGGTTDTQYF.

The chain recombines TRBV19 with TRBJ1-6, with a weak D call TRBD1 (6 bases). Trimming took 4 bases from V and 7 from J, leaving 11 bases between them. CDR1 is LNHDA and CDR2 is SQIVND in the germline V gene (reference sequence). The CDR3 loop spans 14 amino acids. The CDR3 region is CASSTTGPNSPLHF. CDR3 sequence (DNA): TGTGCCAGTAGTACTACAGGGCCGAATTCACCCCTCCACTTT.

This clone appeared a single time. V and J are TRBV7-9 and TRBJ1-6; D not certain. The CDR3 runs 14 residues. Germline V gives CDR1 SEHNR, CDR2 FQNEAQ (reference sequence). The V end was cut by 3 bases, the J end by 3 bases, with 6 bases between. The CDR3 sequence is CASSLRNYNSPLHF. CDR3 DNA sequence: TGTGCCAGCAGCTTGAGAAACTATAATTCACCCCTCCACTTT.